The TCR beta chain described here comes from a study of blood T cells in healthy people across ages. Germline CDR1 is LGHNA and CDR2 is YNFKEQ. The CDR3 runs to 16 residues. Trimming left V 1 base short and J 0 bases short, with 7 bases between. This clonotype occurred a few times. Its antigen is unknown. Overall study results and limits: Investigators treated diversity estimates from one million T cells as underestimates.

Using a J-beta primer mix together with a sample-barcoded 5' primer, a second PCR was run for about 6 to 11 cycles. MiXCR was run by TCRdb on the 5' RACE reads, yielding one entry per CDR3 protein. In the table there are approximately 780,000 distinct CDR3 sequences, roughly 24% of which are singletons. These records were also assigned to another study, of T cells of mothers and their children. That paper notes: The extracted RNA was employed in its entirety for cDNA synthesis, at around 1.6 ug per 15 ul.

This sequence joins TRBV4-2 and TRBJ1-6; D remains unclear. Sequences were obtained from blood. This sequence originates from a boy under 18 in good health. CDR3 sequence (DNA): TGTGCCAGCAGCCAAGTAAGAAACTCCTATAATTCACCCCTCCACTTT. It yields the protein CASSQVRNSYNSPLHF.